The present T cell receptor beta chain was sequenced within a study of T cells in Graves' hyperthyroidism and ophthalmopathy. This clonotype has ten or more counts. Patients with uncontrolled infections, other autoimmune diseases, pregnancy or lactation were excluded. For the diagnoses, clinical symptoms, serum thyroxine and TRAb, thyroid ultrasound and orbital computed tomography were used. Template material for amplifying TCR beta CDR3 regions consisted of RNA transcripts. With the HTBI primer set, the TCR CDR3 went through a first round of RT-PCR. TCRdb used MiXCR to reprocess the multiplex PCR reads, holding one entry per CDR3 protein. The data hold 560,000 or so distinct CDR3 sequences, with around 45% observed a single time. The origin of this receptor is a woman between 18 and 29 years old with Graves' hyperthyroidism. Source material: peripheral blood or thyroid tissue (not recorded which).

The DNA of the CDR3 is TGTGCCACCGGGGGATTCTCGGGCTCTGGGGCCAACGTCCTGACTTTC. Protein: CATGGFSGSGANVLTF. V usage is TRBV24-1 and J usage is TRBJ2-6; D might be TRBD1 or TRBD2, each matching 5 bases. The germline V and J ends were trimmed by 9 bases and 0 bases, with 14 bases remaining between them. The CDR3 is 16 residues long. The germline gives CDR1 KGHDR, CDR2 SFDVKD.